This record covers a single TCR beta chain. The germline CDR1 and CDR2 sequences are SQVTM and ANQGSEA. The CDR3 runs to 15 residues. The junction had 2 bases not matched to a gene; V was cut back by 4 bases and J by 1 base. The sample is drawn from a study of cytomegalovirus exposure and HLA in healthy donors. A multiplex PCR was run with 60 Vbeta primers and 13 Jbeta primers. Here immunoSEQ multiplex PCR was the method, and the copy in TCRdb shows in-frame clones only, minus some. The data contain about 160,000 clones, roughly 80% of them singletons. This sequence joins TRBV29-1 and TRBJ2-3, with TRBD2 identical over 13 bases. The sequencing sample was made of PBMCs. This clonotype originated in a male donor in good health and CMV-seronegative. This CDR3 reads CSVATSGGGTDTQYF. CDR3 bases: TGCAGCGTTGCCACTAGCGGGGGGGGCACAGATACGCAGTATTTT.